The present TCR beta chain was sequenced within a study of PD-L1 blockade in urothelial cancer. Study information: Blood analysis took place 3 weeks (second dose) and 6 weeks after treatment start. Median blood clonality was 0.080, with 75,000 to 100,000 unique TCRs.

Sequenced by immunoSEQ multiplex PCR; TCRdb stores in-frame clones only, minus some. The sample holds about 37,000 clones, approximately 80% seen once. The source was PBMCs, collected around atezolizumab (anti-PD-L1) treatment. The sequence derives from a man in his sixties with urothelial cancer.

CDR3 region: CASSLGLAGGQETQYF. CDR3 in DNA: TGTGCCAGCAGCTTAGGGCTGGCGGGGGGCCAGGAGACCCAGTACTTC. The chain has TRBV7-9 and TRBJ2-5; 8 nucleotides line up with TRBD2. There are 16 residues in the CDR3. Germline trimming cut 1 base from V and 5 bases from J; bases unmatched to any gene: 9. The germline gives CDR1 SEHNR, CDR2 FQNEAQ (reference sequence).